Listed below are T cell receptor beta chains from one sample, sequenced in a study of cytomegalovirus exposure and HLA in healthy donors. TCRdb's copy holds only in-frame clones and misses some; the assay was immunoSEQ multiplex PCR. Of 150,000 to 200,000 clones listed, 81% are singletons. The sample comprised PBMCs. The receptors derive from a man younger than 35 in good health and CMV-seronegative. Each CDR3 is given with its conserved first and last residue. Each record gives: clone size, J gene, CDR3 length, V gene, D gene, CDR3 protein, CDR3 DNA. A D gene is named only where the DNA matches it firmly. Expanded clones get a size class; other rows say once, few or many, or leave the size out.

clone size: NA
J gene: TRBJ2-7
CDR3 length: 14
V gene: TRBV27
D gene: NA
CDR3 protein: CASSLGPIWNEQYF
CDR3 DNA: TGTGCCAGCAGTCTGGGCCCTATTTGGAACGAGCAGTACTTC

clone size: NA
J gene: TRBJ2-5
CDR3 length: 18
V gene: TRBV5-1
D gene: TRBD2
CDR3 protein: CASSSNSGSLAAIKTQYF
CDR3 DNA: TGCGCCAGCAGCTCCAACAGTGGGTCTCTAGCGGCAATCAAGACCCAGTACTTC

clone size: NA
J gene: TRBJ2-7
CDR3 length: 14
V gene: TRBV15
D gene: NA
CDR3 protein: CATSRGAAVGEQYF
CDR3 DNA: TGTGCCACCAGCAGAGGAGCGGCGGTTGGCGAGCAGTACTTC

clone size: NA
J gene: TRBJ2-5
CDR3 length: 14
V gene: TRBV4-1
D gene: TRBD1
CDR3 protein: CASSQTGMQETQYF
CDR3 DNA: TGCGCCAGCAGCCAGACAGGGATGCAAGAGACCCAGTACTTC

clone size: NA
J gene: TRBJ2-5
CDR3 length: 12
V gene: TRBV6-6
D gene: NA
CDR3 protein: CASSSWRETQYF
CDR3 DNA: TGTGCCAGCAGTTCGTGGCGGGAGACCCAGTACTTC

clone size: NA
J gene: TRBJ1-6
CDR3 length: 15
V gene: TRBV6-5
D gene: TRBD1
CDR3 protein: CASSSQTGINSPLHF
CDR3 DNA: TGTGCCAGCAGTTCTCAGACAGGGATCAATTCACCCCTCCACTTT

clone size: NA
J gene: TRBJ1-5
CDR3 length: 13
V gene: TRBV10-2
D gene: TRBD1
CDR3 protein: CASSYGQGQPQHF
CDR3 DNA: TGCGCCAGCAGTTACGGACAGGGGCAGCCCCAGCATTTT

clone size: NA
J gene: TRBJ2-1
CDR3 length: 15
V gene: TRBV13
D gene: NA
CDR3 protein: CASLHGGPSYNEQFF
CDR3 DNA: TGTGCCAGCCTCCACGGGGGACCATCCTACAATGAGCAGTTCTTC

clone size: few
J gene: TRBJ1-4
CDR3 length: 16
V gene: TRBV5-4
D gene: NA
CDR3 protein: CASSLSQGATNEKLFF
CDR3 DNA: TGTGCCAGCAGCTTGTCCCAAGGAGCAACTAATGAAAAACTGTTTTTT

clone size: NA
J gene: TRBJ1-6
CDR3 length: 14
V gene: TRBV4-3
D gene: NA
CDR3 protein: CASSQYRWNSPLHF
CDR3 DNA: TGCGCCAGCAGCCAGTACAGGTGGAATTCACCCCTCCACTTT

clone size: NA
J gene: TRBJ2-3
CDR3 length: 18
V gene: TRBV7-2
D gene: TRBD2
CDR3 protein: CASSPISGSRLRTDTQYF
CDR3 DNA: TGTGCCAGCAGCCCAATAAGCGGGAGTCGGCTTCGCACAGATACGCAGTATTTT

clone size: NA
J gene: TRBJ1-2
CDR3 length: 19
V gene: TRBV5-6
D gene: NA
CDR3 protein: CASSPRPTSLGTINYGYTF
CDR3 DNA: TGTGCCAGCAGCCCACGTCCGACCTCACTGGGGACAATTAACTATGGCTACACCTTC

clone size: few
J gene: TRBJ2-7
CDR3 length: 14
V gene: TRBV4-3
D gene: NA
CDR3 protein: CASSQDPPGDEQYF
CDR3 DNA: TGCGCCAGCAGCCAAGATCCGCCAGGGGACGAGCAGTACTTC

clone size: NA
J gene: TRBJ2-1
CDR3 length: 16
V gene: TRBV5-8
D gene: TRBD2
CDR3 protein: CASSILPGLAANEQFF
CDR3 DNA: TGTGCCAGCAGCATACTACCGGGACTAGCTGCCAATGAGCAGTTCTTC

clone size: NA
J gene: TRBJ1-1
CDR3 length: 13
V gene: TRBV27
D gene: NA
CDR3 protein: CASSSGWDTEAFF
CDR3 DNA: TGTGCCAGCAGTTCAGGTTGGGACACTGAAGCTTTCTTT

clone size: NA
J gene: TRBJ2-3
CDR3 length: 15
V gene: TRBV5-4
D gene: TRBD1
CDR3 protein: CASSLMDRGTDTQYF
CDR3 DNA: TGTGCCAGCAGCTTGATGGACAGGGGCACAGATACGCAGTATTTT

clone size: NA
J gene: TRBJ2-1
CDR3 length: 13
V gene: TRBV2
D gene: TRBD1
CDR3 protein: CASSGGTGLEQFF
CDR3 DNA: TGTGCCAGCAGCGGAGGGACAGGGCTTGAGCAGTTCTTC

clone size: NA
J gene: TRBJ2-1
CDR3 length: 18
V gene: TRBV9
D gene: TRBD2
CDR3 protein: CASSVGPAGGSIYNEQFF
CDR3 DNA: TGTGCCAGCAGCGTGGGGCCAGCGGGGGGTTCGATCTACAATGAGCAGTTCTTC

clone size: NA
J gene: TRBJ2-7
CDR3 length: 15
V gene: TRBV19
D gene: NA
CDR3 protein: CASSTIGGASYEQYF
CDR3 DNA: TGTGCCAGTAGTACGATAGGCGGAGCCTCCTACGAGCAGTACTTC

clone size: once
J gene: TRBJ2-3
CDR3 length: 18
V gene: TRBV29-1
D gene: TRBD2
CDR3 protein: CSVELIVRTSVKADTQYF
CDR3 DNA: TGCAGCGTTGAATTGATTGTTAGGACTAGCGTCAAGGCAGATACGCAGTATTTT

clone size: NA
J gene: TRBJ1-1
CDR3 length: 15
V gene: TRBV28
D gene: TRBD1
CDR3 protein: CASSLPGTVNTEAFF
CDR3 DNA: TGTGCCAGCAGTTTACCCGGGACAGTGAACACTGAAGCTTTCTTT

clone size: NA
J gene: TRBJ2-7
CDR3 length: 16
V gene: TRBV13
D gene: NA
CDR3 protein: CASSLGPFSDTYEQYF
CDR3 DNA: TGTGCCAGCAGCTTAGGCCCGTTTAGCGATACTTACGAGCAGTACTTC